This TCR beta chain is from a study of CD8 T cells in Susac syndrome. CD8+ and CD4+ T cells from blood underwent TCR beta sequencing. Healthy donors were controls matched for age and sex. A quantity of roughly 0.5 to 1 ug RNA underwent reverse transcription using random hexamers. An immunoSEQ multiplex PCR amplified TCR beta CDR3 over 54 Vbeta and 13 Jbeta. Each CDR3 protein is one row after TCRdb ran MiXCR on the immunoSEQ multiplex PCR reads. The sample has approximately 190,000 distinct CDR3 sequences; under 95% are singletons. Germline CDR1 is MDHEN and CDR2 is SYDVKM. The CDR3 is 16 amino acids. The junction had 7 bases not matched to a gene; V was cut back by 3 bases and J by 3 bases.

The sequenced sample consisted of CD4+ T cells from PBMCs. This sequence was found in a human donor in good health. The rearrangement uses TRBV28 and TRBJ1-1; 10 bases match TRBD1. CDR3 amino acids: CASSFPPDRGDTEAFF. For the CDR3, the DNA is TGTGCCAGCAGTTTCCCGCCGGACAGGGGGGACACTGAAGCTTTCTTT.